This T cell receptor (beta chain) comes out of a study of blood T cell repertoires in COVID-19. Methods used by the authors: Quantification of nucleated cells was approximated via reference gene primer amplification. The repertoire was sequenced with immunoSEQ multiplex PCR; TCRdb's copy has only in-frame clones and lacks some. V, J and clone size are those of that table, while D and trimming were read from the DNA. The table records 75,000 to 95,000 clones, roughly 78% of them present only once. Enrolment of Seattle patients took place during active infection, and they were followed longitudinally. The specimen sequenced was peripheral blood. The sequence came from a man aged 55 to 70 with COVID-19, enrolled during active disease.

The CDR3 reads CASSLGLAGEAGEQYF. The DNA for the CDR3 is TGTGCCAGCAGCTTAGGACTAGCGGGAGAGGCAGGGGAGCAGTACTTC. The chain couples TRBV11-3 to TRBJ2-7; 12 nucleotides agree with TRBD2. The ends lost 1 base at V and 7 bases at J; junction bases unmatched: 8. The length of the CDR3 is 16 residues. Germline CDR1 is SGHNT and CDR2 is YENEEA.